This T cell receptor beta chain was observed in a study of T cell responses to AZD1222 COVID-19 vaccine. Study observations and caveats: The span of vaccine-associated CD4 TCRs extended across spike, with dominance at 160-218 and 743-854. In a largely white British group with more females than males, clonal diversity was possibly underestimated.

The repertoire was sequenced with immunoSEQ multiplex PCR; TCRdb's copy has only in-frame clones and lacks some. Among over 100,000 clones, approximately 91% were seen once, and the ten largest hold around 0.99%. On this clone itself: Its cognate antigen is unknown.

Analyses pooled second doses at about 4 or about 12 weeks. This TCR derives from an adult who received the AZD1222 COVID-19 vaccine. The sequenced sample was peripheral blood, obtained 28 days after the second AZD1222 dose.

The CDR3, as DNA: TGTGCCAGCCACTTGAGGGGGGCGCGTTACGGCTATGGCTACACCTTC. Protein: CASHLRGARYGYGYTF. The rearrangement joins TRBV28 to TRBJ1-2; tentatively, D is TRBD1 (6 bases). The germline V gene has CDR1 MDHEN and CDR2 SYDVKM. V was cut by 8 bases and J by 4 bases, with 23 bases left in between. The CDR3 runs 16 residues.